The next 26 T cell receptor beta chains were all read from a single sample in a study of CXCR3-negative and CXCR3-positive naive CD8 T cells. Study conclusions and caveats: Compared with CXCR3-negative naive cells, CXCR3-positive naive cells showed more hydrophobic TRB CDR3s.

With UMI labels, 5' RACE was used to prepare the TRB cDNA libraries. After re-calling the 5' RACE reads, TCRdb lists one entry per CDR3 protein, DNA absent. The listing contains around 140,000 distinct CDR3 sequences. No antigens are known for them. Sequences were obtained from naive CXCR3+ CD8+ T cells from blood. Documented subset: CD45RO-CCR7+CD27+CD95- naive CD8+ T cells expressing CXCR3 (TNR3+). The receptors come from a human donor in good health. Some clones in this sample may be carry-over from other donors' samples.

The CDR3 is CASSLGFYNEQFF. The chain links TRBV5-4 to TRBJ2-1. The germline V gene encodes CDR1 SGHNT and CDR2 YYREEE (reference sequence). This CDR3 is built from 13 residues.

V gene TRBV27 combines with J gene TRBJ2-4; checking the TCRdb D call of TRBD1 is not possible without DNA. Germline-derived CDR1 and CDR2 are MNHEY and SMNVEV (reference sequence). This CDR3 spans 14 amino acids. The CDR3 region is CASSLSRGTNIQYF.

The CDR3 sequence: CASSFSGTRVEQYF. This chain connects TRBV6-5 to TRBJ2-7; TCRdb indicates TRBD2, and absent DNA this call remains unverified. The germline V gene encodes CDR1 MNHEY and CDR2 SVGAGI. There are 14 residues in the CDR3.

The rearrangement joins TRBV10-3 to TRBJ2-7. CDR3 size: 14 residues. Germline lookup yields CDR1 ENHRY and CDR2 SYGVKD. The CDR3 sequence is CAISEENWVYEQYF.

V is TRBV4-1 and J is TRBJ1-4; without DNA, the TCRdb call of TRBD1 cannot be checked. The V gene's germline CDR1 is MGHRA and CDR2 YSYEKL. This CDR3 spans 17 amino acids. CDR3 sequence reads: CASSHGTGASTNEKLFF.

The CDR3 sequence is CASSLGAGPGYEQYF. The chain combines TRBV7-6 with TRBJ2-7; TCRdb gives TRBD2 as the D gene, but with no DNA this cannot be confirmed. This CDR3 region has 15 residues. Germline V gene data show CDR1 as SGHVS and CDR2 as FNYEAQ.

The V and J genes are TRBV19 and TRBJ1-5. The CDR3 contains 15 residues. Germline lookup yields CDR1 LNHDA and CDR2 SQIVND (reference sequence). This chain's CDR3 is CASSLIGLSNQPQHF.

The chain is built from TRBV14 and TRBJ2-5; TCRdb's assignment of TRBD2 cannot be checked, as there is no DNA. The germline CDR1 and CDR2 sequences are SGHDN and FVKESK. The length of the CDR3 is 18 residues. The CDR3 region is CASSQDPRRLAGVGTQYF.

V is TRBV5-1 and J is TRBJ2-1; absent DNA, TCRdb's TRBD2 call cannot be checked. Germline assignment: CDR1 SGHRS and CDR2 YFSETQ. CDR3 size: 18 residues. The CDR3 spells CASSLVPSARRVGNEQFF.

The chain recombines TRBV15 with TRBJ2-6; TCRdb proposes TRBD1, but this gene call is untestable without DNA. Germline CDR1 LNHNV, CDR2 YYDKDF (reference sequence). The CDR3 contains 19 residues. The CDR3 sequence is CATSRDSPGSFSGANVLTF. The full variable domain, completed using reference TRBV15 and TRBJ2-6, is DAMVIQNPRYQVTQFGKPVTLSCSQTLNHNVMYWYQQKSSQAPKLLFHYYDKDFNNEADTPDNFQSRRPNTSFCFLDIRSPGLGDTAMYLCATSRDSPGSFSGANVLTFGAGSRLTVL.

V gene TRBV19 combines with J gene TRBJ2-1; lacking DNA, the TRBD1 call made by TCRdb goes unchecked. The CDR3 consists of 13 residues. The V gene's germline CDR1 is LNHDA and CDR2 SQIVND (reference sequence). The CDR3 loop is CASTAPRDNEQFF.

The V gene is TRBV10-3, the J gene TRBJ2-1; TCRdb names TRBD1, which stays unverified in the absence of DNA. Germline V lookup: CDR1 ENHRY, CDR2 SYGVKD. This CDR3 contains 12 residues. This CDR3 is CATGDGGNEQFF.

The V gene is TRBV7-9, the J gene TRBJ2-2; TCRdb calls TRBD1, which cannot be checked without DNA. There are 14 residues in the CDR3. Per the germline V gene, CDR1 is SEHNR and CDR2 is FQNEAQ (reference sequence). CDR3 in amino acids: CASTLLDRAGELFF.

CDR3 region: CASSWRTSGRIHEQYF. The V call is TRBV7-9, the J call TRBJ2-7; TCRdb returns TRBD2, unconfirmable since there is no DNA. The CDR3 length is 16 residues. Germline V gene sequence: CDR1 SEHNR, CDR2 FQNEAQ (reference sequence).

CDR3 sequence reads: CATSRDRRGNEQYF. This chain connects TRBV15 to TRBJ2-7; the D call from TCRdb, TRBD1, cannot be confirmed without DNA. The CDR3 extends over 14 amino acids. Per the germline V gene, CDR1 is LNHNV and CDR2 is YYDKDF (reference sequence).

This rearrangement joins TRBV7-9 to TRBJ1-2; with no DNA, the TCRdb D assignment of TRBD1 cannot be verified. The CDR3 runs 15 residues. Germline V CDR1 and CDR2: SEHNR, FQNEAQ (reference sequence). The CDR3 here is CASSSGTGTNYGYTF.

The chain combines TRBV6-1 with TRBJ1-2; TCRdb designates TRBD1, a call that cannot be tested without DNA. From germline, CDR1 is MNHNS and CDR2 SASEGT. This CDR3 spans 15 amino acids. CDR3 sequence: CASRTTVDANYGYTF.

The CDR3 region is CASSGQYANTGELFF. The chain combines TRBV4-2 with TRBJ2-2. Germline V gene lookup returns CDR1 LGHNA and CDR2 YNFKEQ. There are 15 residues in the CDR3.

V usage is TRBV3-1 and J usage is TRBJ2-1; TCRdb lists TRBD2, though no DNA is available to test this call. Germline lookup yields CDR1 LGHDT and CDR2 YNNKEL (reference sequence). CDR3 length: 19 amino acids. CDR3 amino acids: CASSPHGIAGGPRDNEQFF.

This rearrangement joins TRBV20-1 to TRBJ2-7; TCRdb's D call, TRBD2, is unchecked because there is no DNA. This CDR3 has 14 residues. Per the germline V gene, CDR1 is DFQATT and CDR2 is SNEGSKA (reference sequence). CDR3: CSGVGETLIYEQYF.

The J gene is TRBJ2-3, the V gene TRBV6-2 or TRBV6-3; the D call of TRBD1 rests on TCRdb alone, since no DNA is present to check it. This CDR3 comprises 17 residues. Looked up from germline, CDR1 is MNHEY and CDR2 is SVGEGT. CDR3 loop: CASSYSGGLYGTDTQYF.

V usage is TRBV5-1 and J usage is TRBJ2-7; TCRdb's D call, TRBD1, is unchecked because there is no DNA. This CDR3 contains 16 residues. In germline, CDR1 is SGHRS, CDR2 YFSETQ. The CDR3 loop is CASSLVWGPGFYEQYF.

The chain combines TRBV28 with TRBJ1-5; the D call from TCRdb, TRBD1, cannot be confirmed without DNA. The CDR3 totals 13 residues. Germline CDR1 and CDR2: MDHEN and SYDVKM. CDR3 loop: CASSSAGVRPQHF.

CDR3 sequence: CASSWDRVSSGNTIYF. This rearrangement joins TRBV7-9 to TRBJ1-3; the TCRdb D gene call, TRBD1, has no DNA to confirm it. The CDR3 consists of 16 residues. Germline CDR1 reads SEHNR; CDR2 reads FQNEAQ (reference sequence). Full variable domain (remainder filled in from reference TRBV7-9 and TRBJ1-3): DTGVSQNPRHKITKRGQNVTFRCDPISEHNRLYWYRQTLGQGPEFLTYFQNEAQLEKSRLLSDRFSAERPKGSFSTLEIQRTEQGDSAMYLCASSWDRVSSGNTIYFGEGSWLTVV.

The V call is TRBV5-1, the J call TRBJ2-3. Germline V gene sequence: CDR1 SGHRS, CDR2 YFSETQ. CDR3 length equals 14 residues. The CDR3 sequence is CASSLDTLSDTQYF.

The chain recombines TRBV19 with TRBJ2-1. The length of the CDR3 is 15 residues. Per germline, CDR1 LNHDA and CDR2 SQIVND (reference sequence). The CDR3 sequence is CASSIVFMEFNEQFF.